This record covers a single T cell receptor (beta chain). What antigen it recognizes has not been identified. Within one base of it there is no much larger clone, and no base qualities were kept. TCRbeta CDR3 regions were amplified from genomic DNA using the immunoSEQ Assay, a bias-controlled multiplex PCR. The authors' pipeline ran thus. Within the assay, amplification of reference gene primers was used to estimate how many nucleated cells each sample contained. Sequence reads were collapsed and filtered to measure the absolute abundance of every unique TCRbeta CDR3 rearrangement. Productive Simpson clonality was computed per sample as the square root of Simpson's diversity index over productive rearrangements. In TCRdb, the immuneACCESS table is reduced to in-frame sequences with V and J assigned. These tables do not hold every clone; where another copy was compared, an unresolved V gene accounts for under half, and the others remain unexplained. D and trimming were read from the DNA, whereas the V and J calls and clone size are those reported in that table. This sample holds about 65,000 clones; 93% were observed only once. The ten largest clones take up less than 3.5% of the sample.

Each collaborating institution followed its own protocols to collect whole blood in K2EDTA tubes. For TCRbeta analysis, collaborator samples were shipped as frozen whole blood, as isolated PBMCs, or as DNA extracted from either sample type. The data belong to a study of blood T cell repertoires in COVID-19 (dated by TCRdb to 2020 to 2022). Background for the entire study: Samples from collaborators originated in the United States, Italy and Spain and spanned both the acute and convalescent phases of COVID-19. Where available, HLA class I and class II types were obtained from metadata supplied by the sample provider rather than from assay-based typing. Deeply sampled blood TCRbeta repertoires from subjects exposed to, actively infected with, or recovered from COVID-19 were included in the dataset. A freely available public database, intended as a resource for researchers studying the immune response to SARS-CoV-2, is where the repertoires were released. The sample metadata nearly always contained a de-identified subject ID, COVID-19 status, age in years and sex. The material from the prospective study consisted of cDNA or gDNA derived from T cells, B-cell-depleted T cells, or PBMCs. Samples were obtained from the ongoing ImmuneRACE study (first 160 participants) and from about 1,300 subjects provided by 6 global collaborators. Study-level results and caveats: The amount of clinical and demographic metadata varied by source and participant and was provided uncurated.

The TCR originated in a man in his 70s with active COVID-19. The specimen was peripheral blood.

The nucleotides read TGTGCCAGCAGCCCCCAGGAATCCGCCTACGAGCAGTACTTC. This is translated as CASSPQESAYEQYF. The V and J segments used are TRBV7-9 and TRBJ2-7; the D gene remains uncertain. The CDR3 spans 14 residues, from the cysteine through the phenylalanine. Here the CDR3 DNA is all that survives: 42 bases in frame from base 1. V is pared back by 5 bases and J by 2 bases, with 13 bases lying between the germline termini. The germline V gene (reference sequence) sets CDR1 to SEHNR and CDR2 to FQNEAQ.